This passage covers 18 T cell receptor beta chains from one sample sequenced in a study of identical twins. Each CDR3 protein is one row after TCRdb ran MiXCR on the 5' RACE reads. The sample contains approximately 550,000 distinct CDR3 sequences, 20% to 25% of which appear only once. These data were also filed under a second study, of yellow fever vaccine responses in identical twins.

Sequences were obtained from CD4+ T cells sorted from blood. These receptors were collected from a young woman in good health.

The V gene is TRBV7-9, the J gene TRBJ1-6; maybe TRBD1 (5 bases). Looked up from germline, CDR1 is SEHNR and CDR2 is FQNEAQ (reference sequence). V lost 2 bases to trimming and J lost 10 bases, with 21 bases between them. The CDR3 has 17 residues. The chain's CDR3 is CASSLRSRQGRGSPLHF. The CDR3 DNA sequence: TGTGCCAGCAGCTTAAGGAGTCGTCAGGGCCGGGGATCACCCCTCCACTTT.

This chain links TRBV27 with TRBJ1-4; D ambiguous. This CDR3 contains 15 residues. CDR1 and CDR2 (germline): MNHEY, SMNVEV (reference sequence). Trimming cost V 2 bases and J 7 bases, with 14 bases left between them. The CDR3 coding sequence is TGTGCCAGCAGTTTAACGCGCAATCAAGGTGAAAAACTGTTTTTT. Encoded protein: CASSLTRNQGEKLFF.

Here the CDR3 DNA reads TGTGCCAGCAGCTTAAATGGAGGCTCACAAGAGACCCAGTACTTC. It is translated as CASSLNGGSQETQYF. V and J are TRBV7-3 and TRBJ2-5; TRBD2 is a possible D gene (5 bases). V was shortened by 1 base and J by 2 bases, with 11 bases between the two germline ends. The CDR3 spans 15 residues. From germline, CDR1 is SGHTA and CDR2 FQGTGA.

V usage is TRBV29-1 and J usage is TRBJ2-2, with 9 bases lining up with TRBD2. Germline V lookup: CDR1 SQVTM, CDR2 ANQGSEA. Losses at the gene ends were 8 bases for V and 6 bases for J; bases not matched to a gene: 10. This CDR3 comprises 14 residues. The CDR3 coding sequence is TGCAGCCCCAATAGCGGGAGAGGTCCCGGGGAGCTGTTTTTT. Translated, it gives CSPNSGRGPGELFF.

This clonotype was picked up many times. The chain recombines TRBV21-1 with TRBJ2-1; the DNA was not compared with TRBD2, the D call given in the table. TRBV21-1 counts as a pseudogene. The CDR3 sequence is 11 residues long. The CDR3 DNA follows: TGTGCCAGCACCCTAGCTTGTGAGCAGTTCTTC. Protein product: CASTLACEQFF.

The rearrangement uses TRBV6-1 and TRBJ1-6; D gene uncertain. With 6 bases removed from V and 8 bases from J, the gap between germline ends came to 14 bases. From germline, CDR1 is MNHNS and CDR2 SASEGT. CDR3 length: 14 amino acids. The CDR3 loop reads CASRQGPSDSPLHF. In DNA form, the CDR3 reads TGTGCCAGCAGGCAAGGGCCTTCGGATTCACCCCTCCACTTT.

This clonotype was detected a few times. V and J are TRBV28 and TRBJ1-3, with D hard to call. Germline CDR1 MDHEN, CDR2 SYDVKM. This CDR3 is built from 15 residues. V lost 2 bases and J lost 4, with 12 bases in between. The CDR3 coding sequence is TGTGCCAGCAGTTTACAGGCCAAGGGAGGAAACACCATATATTTT. Translating it yields CASSLQAKGGNTIYF.

In its sample, this clonotype was seen a few times. This rearrangement joins TRBV20-1 to TRBJ2-7; TRBD2 matches 14 bases. Germline V gives CDR1 DFQATT, CDR2 SNEGSKA (reference sequence). J lost 7 bases, V lost 5 bases, and 7 bases had no gene match. The CDR3 extends over 14 amino acids. The CDR3 loop is CSAGTSGRRGEQYF. In DNA, the CDR3 is TGCAGTGCTGGGACTAGCGGGAGACGCGGGGAGCAGTACTTC.

This sequence joins TRBV20-1 and TRBJ2-2, with 7 positions matching TRBD2. Germline loops: CDR1 DFQATT, CDR2 SNEGSKA (reference sequence). The CDR3 has 15 residues. Germline trimming cut 0 bases from V and 3 bases from J; bases unmatched to any gene: 4. CDR3 nucleotides: TGCAGTGCTAGAGATTCGCGGGGGTACACCGGGGAGCTGTTTTTT. This encodes CSARDSRGYTGELFF.

There are a few counts of this clonotype. The CDR3 loop is CASSQTGTTSTQYF. In nucleotides, the CDR3 is TGTGCCAGCAGCCAGACCGGGACTACCAGTACGCAGTATTTT. The chain carries TRBV3-1 and TRBJ2-3; 7 nucleotides agree with TRBD2. There are 14 residues in the CDR3. V shed 3 bases, J shed 8 bases, and the junction held 8 bases outside the gene matches. The germline V gene encodes CDR1 LGHDT and CDR2 YNNKEL (reference sequence).

This chain uses TRBV10-3 with TRBJ1-2; D remains ambiguous. The ends were cut back, 0 bases at V and 0 bases at J, with 8 bases in the middle. Germline V gives CDR1 ENHRY, CDR2 SYGVKD. There are 15 residues in the CDR3. The CDR3 spells CAISESSGTNYGYTF. DNA of the CDR3: TGTGCCATCAGTGAGTCTAGCGGAACTAACTATGGCTACACCTTC.

This clonotype was seen a handful of times. The V and J genes are TRBV18 and TRBJ2-1; 8 nucleotides agree with TRBD2. V trimming: 3 bases; J trimming: 9 bases; junction bases outside the gene matches: 13. Germline V lookup: CDR1 KGHSH, CDR2 LQKENI. The CDR3 extends over 16 amino acids. Here the CDR3 reads CASSPLSGGPSVEQFF. The CDR3, as DNA: TGTGCCAGCTCACCTCTTTCGGGAGGGCCCTCTGTTGAGCAGTTCTTC.

This clonotype occurred a few times. The gene calls are TRBV20-1 and TRBJ2-3, with D possibly TRBD2 on 6 matching bases. CDR1 and CDR2 from the germline V gene are DFQATT and SNEGSKA (reference sequence). The CDR3 has 17 amino acids. V dropped 1 base and J dropped 0 bases, with 17 bases sitting between them. The CDR3 reads CSARAPPGSGSTDTQYF. The CDR3 coding sequence is TGCAGTGCTAGAGCTCCCCCGGGGAGCGGGAGCACAGATACGCAGTATTTT.

With regard to this clonotype: The junction and the germline gene differ at one end; a read error may be behind it. The rearrangement joins TRBV7-9 to TRBJ2-3; D ambiguous. The CDR3 is 14 residues long. The germline CDR1 and CDR2 sequences are SEHNR and FQNEAQ (reference sequence). CDR3 bases: TGTGCCAGCAGCCCATACCGCGACACAGATACGCAGTGTTTT. Residues: CASSPYRDTDTQCF.

This clonotype was seen a handful of times. The chain couples TRBV3-1 to TRBJ2-1; 8 nucleotides match TRBD1. This CDR3 spans 17 amino acids. Germline V gives CDR1 LGHDT, CDR2 YNNKEL (reference sequence). The V segment lost 1 base and the J segment 5 bases; nucleotides outside the gene matches: 10. This CDR3 is CASSQATRTGPNNEQFF. The CDR3 region has the DNA TGTGCCAGCAGCCAAGCCACAAGGACAGGGCCAAACAATGAGCAGTTCTTC.

This clonotype was picked up a small number of times. J is TRBJ2-2 and V is TRBV3-1, with 9 bases identical to TRBD2. The J segment lost 7 bases and the V segment lost 4 bases, leaving 10 bases of the junction unmatched. The CDR3 contains 16 residues. Germline V gives CDR1 LGHDT, CDR2 YNNKEL (reference sequence). In DNA, the CDR3 is TGTGCCAGCAGCCGTCGTCCGGGACTAGCTAACGGGGAGCTGTTTTTT. Its translation is CASSRRPGLANGELFF.

The chain employs TRBV3-1 and TRBJ2-1, with TRBD2 identical over 7 bases. The CDR3 length is 16 residues. Per germline, CDR1 LGHDT and CDR2 YNNKEL (reference sequence). The J segment lost 0 bases and the V segment lost 1 base, leaving 3 bases of the junction unmatched. CDR3 residues: CASSQGGGSSYNEQFF. CDR3 DNA sequence: TGTGCCAGCAGCCAAGGGGGGGGGAGCTCCTACAATGAGCAGTTCTTC.

This clonotype was seen a handful of times. V is TRBV24-1 and J is TRBJ2-1; weak D call: TRBD1 (6 bases). The CDR3 sequence is 16 residues long. The germline gives CDR1 KGHDR, CDR2 SFDVKD. V lost 3 bases, J lost 4 bases, and 15 bases lay in between. The CDR3 DNA sequence: TGTGCCACCAGTGATATACAGGGAAAAAAGTACAATGAGCAGTTCTTC. Its protein is CATSDIQGKKYNEQFF.